These 30 T cell receptor beta chains came from one sample sequenced in a study of T cells in Graves' hyperthyroidism and ophthalmopathy. RNA transcripts gave rise to amplified TCR beta CDR3 regions. The TCR CDR3 first-round RT-PCR relied on the HTBI primer set. A single record per CDR3 protein comes from TCRdb applying MiXCR to the multiplex PCR reads. The profile shows more than 50,000 distinct CDR3 sequences, roughly 50% of them singletons. The source material was blood. The receptors here all came from a woman aged 55-70 years with Graves' ophthalmopathy.

This clonotype was counted at least ten times. The V gene is TRBV6-1, the J gene TRBJ1-5; unclear D gene. Germline V CDR1 and CDR2: MNHNS, SASEGT. This CDR3 spans 16 amino acids. Between the trimmed V and J ends, which lost 1 base and 0 bases, there was a span of 10 bases. The CDR3 DNA is TGTGCCAGCAGTGAAGAGCACTTCTATAGCAATCAGCCCCAGCATTTT. Translating it yields CASSEEHFYSNQPQHF.

This clonotype was detected ten times or more. The genes are TRBV7-8 and TRBJ2-1; perhaps D is TRBD1 or TRBD2 (5 bases each). The length of the CDR3 is 15 residues. Germline lookup yields CDR1 SGHVS and CDR2 FQNEAQ. V was cut by 5 bases and J by 9 bases, with 20 bases left in between. This CDR3 is CASSLENSEGSEQFF. CDR3 in DNA: TGTGCCAGCAGCCTAGAGAACTCAGAGGGGAGTGAGCAGTTCTTC. Full variable domain (rest looked up from reference TRBV7-8 and TRBJ2-1): GAGVSQSPRYKVAKRGQDVALRCDPISGHVSLFWYQQALGQGPEFLTYFQNEAQLDKSGLPSDRFFAERPEGSVSTLKIQRTQQEDSAVYLCASSLENSEGSEQFFGPGTRLTVL.

This chain uses TRBV18 with TRBJ2-3; D gene uncertain. This CDR3 comprises 15 residues. With 2 bases removed from V and 2 bases from J, the gap between germline ends came to 11 bases. The V gene's germline CDR1 is KGHSH and CDR2 LQKENI. Here the CDR3 reads CASSPNYKDTDTQYF. The CDR3 DNA is TGTGCCAGCTCACCAAACTATAAAGACACAGATACGCAGTATTTT.

The chain uses TRBV20-1 and TRBJ2-7, with 12 nucleotides matching TRBD2. The CDR3 contains 14 residues. CDR1 DFQATT and CDR2 SNEGSKA come from the germline V gene (reference sequence). V trimming: 4 bases; J trimming: 3 bases; junction bases outside the gene matches: 4. The CDR3 nucleotides read TGCAGTGCTAACCCGGGACTAGCGGGCTACGAGCAGTACTTC. Translated: CSANPGLAGYEQYF.

This clonotype appeared many times. V and J are TRBV12-3 or TRBV12-4 and TRBJ1-5, with 10 nucleotides matching TRBD1. There are 16 residues in the CDR3. With 7 bases clipped from V and 7 bases from J, the junction kept 13 bases outside the gene matches. CDR3 amino acids: CASISSAADRGQPQHF. Written as DNA, the CDR3 is TGTGCCAGCATTTCTTCGGCGGCGGACAGGGGGCAGCCCCAGCATTTT.

This clonotype showed up many times. The rearrangement uses TRBV5-6 and TRBJ2-6; perhaps D is TRBD1 or TRBD2 (6 bases each). This CDR3 has 17 amino acids. The germline V gene has CDR1 SGHDT and CDR2 YYEEEE. Trimming pared 4 bases from V and 2 bases from J, leaving 16 bases between. The CDR3 protein is CASSQGWGATGANVLTF. CDR3 sequence (DNA): TGTGCCAGCAGCCAAGGATGGGGGGCGACTGGGGCCAACGTCCTGACTTTC.

This clonotype turned up a few times. The chain carries TRBV20-1 and TRBJ1-5, with no clear D. The CDR3 has 11 amino acids. From germline, CDR1 is DFQATT and CDR2 SNEGSKA (reference sequence). The V gene lost 6 bases and the J gene lost 6 bases, with 9 bases spanning the gap. The CDR3 DNA reads TGCAGTGCGCTAGGGAGTCAGCCCCAGCATTTT. It translates to CSALGSQPQHF.

The chain carries TRBV2 and TRBJ2-2, with D unresolved. Trimming stripped 1 base from V and 6 bases from J, with 9 bases between. The CDR3 sequence is 14 residues long. CDR1 is SNHLY, CDR2 FYNNEI, per germline. As DNA, the CDR3 is TGTGCCAGCAGTGAAGAGGTTCCGTCCGGGGAGCTGTTTTTT. Amino acids: CASSEEVPSGELFF. Looking up the rest from reference TRBV2 and TRBJ2-2 gives the full variable domain: EPEVTQTPSHQVTQMGQEVILRCVPISNHLYFYWYRQILGQKVEFLVSFYNNEISEKSEIFDDQFSVERPDGSNFTLKIRSTKLEDSAMYFCASSEEVPSGELFFGEGSRLTVL.

This clonotype was detected many times. This chain connects TRBV20-1 to TRBJ1-1; 7 bases line up with TRBD1. From germline, CDR1 is DFQATT and CDR2 SNEGSKA (reference sequence). The CDR3 extends over 14 amino acids. The junction had 12 bases not matched to a gene; V was cut back by 6 bases and J by 5 bases. CDR3 residues: CSALSDRLETEAFF. Written as DNA, the CDR3 is TGCAGTGCCCTTTCGGACAGGTTGGAAACTGAAGCTTTCTTT.

The chain recombines TRBV24-1 with TRBJ2-2; TRBD1 agrees at 7 bases. Germline-derived CDR1 and CDR2 are KGHDR and SFDVKD. The CDR3 runs 16 residues. J was trimmed by 3 bases and V by 4 bases; bases with no gene match: 7. CDR3 DNA sequence: TGTGCCACCAGTGACCCCGGGACAGAGTACACCGGGGAGCTGTTTTTT. Protein: CATSDPGTEYTGELFF.

This clonotype was seen a handful of times. The rearrangement joins TRBV7-8 to TRBJ2-1; tentatively, D is TRBD1 (6 bases). V lost 5 bases and J 8 bases, leaving 19 bases between the germline ends. The CDR3 covers 15 residues. Germline values: CDR1 SGHVS, CDR2 FQNEAQ. This CDR3 reads CASSRTGTLAHEQFF. CDR3 bases: TGTGCCAGCAGCCGAACAGGGACATTGGCCCATGAGCAGTTCTTC.

In its sample, this clonotype was seen a few times. This chain joins TRBV29-1 and TRBJ1-1; 7 positions agree with TRBD1. Germline V lookup: CDR1 SQVTM, CDR2 ANQGSEA. V shed 7 bases and J 2 bases; nucleotides not matched to a gene: 7. The CDR3 runs to 13 residues. The CDR3 DNA is TGCAGCGCTACACAGGGGACAAACACTGAAGCTTTCTTT. Its translation is CSATQGTNTEAFF.

Remarks on this clonotype: A junction boundary mismatches the germline segment, possibly from a read error. The chain joins TRBV7-9 to TRBJ2-3; D perhaps matches TRBD2 (5 bases). CDR1 is SEHNR, CDR2 FQNEAQ, per germline (reference sequence). The CDR3 length is 15 residues. CDR3 coding DNA: TGTGCCAGTAGCTTAGGGCGGAGTAGCGCAGATACGCAGTATTTT. Its protein product is CASSLGRSSADTQYF.

This clonotype was observed a handful of times. Relative to the germline gene, one junction end is altered; a read error may explain this. DNA of the CDR3: TGTGCCAGAAGCTTACGGACACGTTATAGCAATCAGCCCCAGCATTTT. Its protein product is CARSLRTRYSNQPQHF. The chain is built from TRBV7-3 and TRBJ1-5; D might be TRBD1 (5 bases). The CDR3 loop spans 16 amino acids. CDR1 is SGHTA and CDR2 is FQGTGA in the germline V gene.

This clonotype rates as medium-sized (0.01 to 0.1%). The chain has TRBV7-9 and TRBJ1-2, with 7 bases aligning to TRBD1. J lost 5 bases, V lost 0 bases, and 0 bases had no gene match. CDR1 and CDR2 from the germline V gene are SEHNR and FQNEAQ (reference sequence). The CDR3 is 13 amino acids. CDR3 nucleotide sequence: TGTGCCAGCAGCTTAGCGACAGGGTATGGCTACACCTTC. Encoded protein: CASSLATGYGYTF.

The chain recombines TRBV5-1 with TRBJ2-3; 9 nucleotides match TRBD2. CDR1 is SGHRS and CDR2 is YFSETQ in the germline V gene. With V trimmed by 4 bases and J by 2 bases, 8 bases remained unmatched. The CDR3 consists of 16 residues. The CDR3: CASSRWGLALTDTQYF. CDR3 DNA: TGCGCCAGCAGCCGCTGGGGACTAGCACTCACAGATACGCAGTATTTT.

DNA for the CDR3: TGTGCCAGCAGCTTAGCGGGGGGACTACTTGGGCAGTATTTT. Its translation is CASSLAGGLLGQYF. The chain couples TRBV7-3 to TRBJ2-3, with TRBD2 matching 8 bases. CDR1 and CDR2 from the germline V gene are SGHTA and FQGTGA. V dropped 2 bases and J dropped 11; count of bases not matched to a gene: 9. The CDR3 contains 14 residues.

The table lists this clonotype with many counts. The chain has TRBV9 and TRBJ2-1, with D possibly TRBD2 on 7 matching bases. Per germline, CDR1 SGDLS and CDR2 YYNGEE. This CDR3 comprises 16 residues. Trimming took off 3 bases at V and 4 bases at J, with 17 bases between the two ends. The chain's CDR3 is CASSGLGGGDYNEQFF. For the CDR3, the DNA is TGTGCCAGCAGCGGATTAGGGGGGGGCGATTACAATGAGCAGTTCTTC.

This clonotype was counted many times. V is TRBV5-1 and J is TRBJ2-1; 9 bases fit TRBD1. With V trimmed by 0 bases and J by 4 bases, 8 bases remained unmatched. CDR3 length: 17 amino acids. Germline loops: CDR1 SGHRS, CDR2 YFSETQ. Written as DNA, the CDR3 is TGCGCCAGCAGCTTGGGGAATACAGGGGGCATTTACAATGAGCAGTTCTTC. Translated: CASSLGNTGGIYNEQFF. The full variable domain, completed using reference TRBV5-1 and TRBJ2-1, is KAGVTQTPRYLIKTRGQQVTLSCSPISGHRSVSWYQQTPGQGLQFLFEYFSETQRNKGNFPGRFSGRQFSNSRSEMNVSTLELGDSALYLCASSLGNTGGIYNEQFFGPGTRLTVL.

This clonotype was observed at least ten times. This chain links TRBV7-9 with TRBJ2-7, with 8 bases matching TRBD1. The V gene end was trimmed by 5 bases and the J gene end by 6 bases; junction bases not matched to a gene: 12. Germline CDR1 is SEHNR and CDR2 is FQNEAQ (reference sequence). The CDR3 consists of 15 residues. CDR3 bases: TGTGCCAGCAGCCCAATACGGGACAGGCAGGCCGAGCAGTACTTC. It specifies CASSPIRDRQAEQYF.

By frequency in the sample, this clonotype is medium-sized. The DNA of the CDR3 is TGCAGTGCTAGAGATACGAGGGACTATGGCTACACCTTC. It codes for CSARDTRDYGYTF. V gene TRBV20-1 combines with J gene TRBJ1-2, with D uncertain. V was pared by 0 bases and J by 3 bases, with 8 bases between. Germline values: CDR1 DFQATT, CDR2 SNEGSKA (reference sequence). The CDR3 consists of 13 residues.

This clonotype was seen ten or more times. The chain recombines TRBV27 with TRBJ2-7; 7 bases align to TRBD1. The CDR3 is made up of 14 amino acids. CDR1 is MNHEY, CDR2 SMNVEV, per germline (reference sequence). The junction had 6 bases not matched to a gene; V was cut back by 2 bases and J by 5 bases. The CDR3 reads CASSLVQGSNEQYF. In DNA, the CDR3 is TGTGCCAGCAGTTTAGTACAGGGGAGCAACGAGCAGTACTTC.

The genes are TRBV6-5 and TRBJ2-7; 11 positions match TRBD2. Trimming took 2 bases from V and 5 from J; bases not matched to a gene: 11. Germline V lookup: CDR1 MNHEY, CDR2 SVGAGI. There are 17 residues in the CDR3. The CDR3 region has the DNA TGTGCCAGCAGTTACCCGTCCAGACTAGCGGGGACCCACGAGCAGTACTTC. This translates into CASSYPSRLAGTHEQYF.

This clonotype was recorded many times. The V gene is TRBV4-3, the J gene TRBJ2-5; TRBD1 is a possible D gene (6 bases). The CDR3 covers 15 residues. Trimming stripped 5 bases from V and 5 bases from J, with 18 bases between. Germline loops: CDR1 LGHNA, CDR2 YSLEER. CDR3 region: CASSLRTGNGETQYF. For the CDR3, the DNA is TGCGCCAGCAGCTTAAGAACAGGGAATGGGGAGACCCAGTACTTC.

Worth noting for this clonotype: The junction shows a germline mismatch at one end, possibly a read error. The rearrangement uses TRBV20-1 and TRBJ2-5, with TRBD1 matching 8 bases. The CDR3 has 11 residues. Germline V gene lookup returns CDR1 DFQATT and CDR2 SNEGSKA (reference sequence). CDR3 sequence (DNA): TGCAGTGCTTGGACAGGGAGAACCGGGGTCTTC. It encodes CSAWTGRTGVF.

The chain combines TRBV12-3 or TRBV12-4 with TRBJ1-5, with no clear D. The length of the CDR3 is 9 residues. V lost 6 bases and J lost 8, with 2 bases in between. In DNA form, the CDR3 reads TGTGCCAGCAGCAAGCCCCAGCATTTT. As protein: CASSKPQHF.

This clonotype was seen many times. This chain connects TRBV12-3 or TRBV12-4 to TRBJ2-1, with TRBD2 as a possible D gene (7 bases). The CDR3 is 14 residues long. Trimming pared 2 bases from V and 10 bases from J, leaving 15 bases between. The CDR3 coding sequence is TGTGCCAGCAGTTTAAGTGGGGGGGCCACCGAGCAGTTCTTC. Its protein product is CASSLSGGATEQFF.

This clonotype showed up many times. V gene TRBV5-6 combines with J gene TRBJ2-7; 10 nucleotides match TRBD1. The length of the CDR3 is 14 residues. Germline-derived CDR1 and CDR2 are SGHDT and YYEEEE. V lost 4 bases to trimming and J lost 3 bases; unmatched junction nucleotides: 4. Here the CDR3 DNA reads TGTGCCAGCAGCACCGGGACAGGGGACTACGAGCAGTACTTC. It specifies CASSTGTGDYEQYF.

This clonotype was observed many times. The chain uses TRBV6-1 and TRBJ1-1; unclear D gene. The CDR3 totals 13 residues. With 4 bases removed from V and 2 bases from J, the gap between germline ends came to 8 bases. Germline V gives CDR1 MNHNS, CDR2 SASEGT. In DNA, the CDR3 is TGTGCCAGCAGTGTTCTGGGTAACACTGAAGCTTTCTTT. Translation gives CASSVLGNTEAFF.

In DNA, the CDR3 is TGTGCCAGCAGCTTAGATGGTGGGTTCAACTATGGCTACACCTTC. Encoded protein: CASSLDGGFNYGYTF. This rearrangement joins TRBV7-9 to TRBJ1-2; no reliable D call. Trimming removed 1 base at V and 2 bases at J, with 11 bases between. The CDR3 is made up of 15 amino acids. Germline V gives CDR1 SEHNR, CDR2 FQNEAQ (reference sequence). Looking up the rest from reference TRBV7-9 and TRBJ1-2 gives the full variable domain: DTGVSQNPRHKITKRGQNVTFRCDPISEHNRLYWYRQTLGQGPEFLTYFQNEAQLEKSRLLSDRFSAERPKGSFSTLEIQRTEQGDSAMYLCASSLDGGFNYGYTFGSGTRLTVV.